This T cell receptor (beta chain) was identified in a study of cytotoxic CD8 clonotypes in ibrutinib-treated CLL. Germline CDR1 and CDR2: MGHRA and YSYEKL. The CDR3 contains 14 residues. V trimming: 6 bases; J trimming: 4 bases; junction bases outside the gene matches: 7. Profiling relied on immunoSEQ multiplex PCR, and the TCRdb table lists in-frame clones only, not all of them. The top ten hold 7.5% to 8% of the sample, which has roughly 76,000 clones, 70% to 90% seen once. This clonotype was sampled from a human donor with chronic lymphocytic leukemia. The rearrangement links TRBV4-1 to TRBJ1-2; 8 bases agree with TRBD1. Material: PBMCs, obtained at disease progression, from a patient treated with ibrutinib. The CDR3: CASSPKDRVYGYTF. The CDR3 DNA is TGCGCCAGCAGTCCAAAGGACAGGGTCTATGGCTACACCTTC.